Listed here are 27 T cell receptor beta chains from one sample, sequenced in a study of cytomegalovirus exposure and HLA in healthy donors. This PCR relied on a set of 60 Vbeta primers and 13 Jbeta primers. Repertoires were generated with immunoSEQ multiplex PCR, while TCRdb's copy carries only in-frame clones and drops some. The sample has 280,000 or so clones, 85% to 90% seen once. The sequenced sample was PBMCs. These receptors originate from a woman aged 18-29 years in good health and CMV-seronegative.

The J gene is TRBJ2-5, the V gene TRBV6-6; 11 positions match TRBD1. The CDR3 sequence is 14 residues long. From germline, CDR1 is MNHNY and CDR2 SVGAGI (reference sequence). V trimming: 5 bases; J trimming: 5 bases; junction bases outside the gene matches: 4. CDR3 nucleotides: TGTGCCAGCAGTACTGGGACAGGGGGGGAGACCCAGTACTTC. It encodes CASSTGTGGETQYF.

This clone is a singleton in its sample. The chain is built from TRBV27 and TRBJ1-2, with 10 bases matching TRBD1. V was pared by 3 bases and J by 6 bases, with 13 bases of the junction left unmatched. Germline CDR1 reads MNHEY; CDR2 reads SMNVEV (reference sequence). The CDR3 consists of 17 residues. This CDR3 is CASSFRSQGQGENGYTF. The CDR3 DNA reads TGTGCCAGCAGTTTCCGATCTCAAGGACAGGGGGAAAATGGCTACACCTTC.

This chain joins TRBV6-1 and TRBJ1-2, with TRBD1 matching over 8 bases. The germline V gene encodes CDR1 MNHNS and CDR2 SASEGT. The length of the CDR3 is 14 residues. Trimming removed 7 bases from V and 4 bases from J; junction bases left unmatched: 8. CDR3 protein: CASTTGDFSYGYTF. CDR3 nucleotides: TGTGCCAGCACGACAGGGGACTTTAGCTATGGCTACACCTTC.

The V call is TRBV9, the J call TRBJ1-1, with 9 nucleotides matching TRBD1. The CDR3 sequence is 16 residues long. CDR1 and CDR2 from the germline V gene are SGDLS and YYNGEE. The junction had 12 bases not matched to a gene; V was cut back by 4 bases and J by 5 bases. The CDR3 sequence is CASSPGQGTAATEAFF. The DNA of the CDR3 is TGTGCCAGCAGCCCCGGACAGGGGACGGCGGCGACTGAAGCTTTCTTT.

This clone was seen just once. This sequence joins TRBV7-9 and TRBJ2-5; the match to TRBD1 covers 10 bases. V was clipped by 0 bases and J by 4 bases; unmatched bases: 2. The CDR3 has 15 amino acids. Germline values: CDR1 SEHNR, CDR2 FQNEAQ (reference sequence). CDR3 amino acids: CASSLAGQGRETQYF. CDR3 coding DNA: TGTGCCAGCAGCTTAGCGGGACAGGGGAGAGAGACCCAGTACTTC.

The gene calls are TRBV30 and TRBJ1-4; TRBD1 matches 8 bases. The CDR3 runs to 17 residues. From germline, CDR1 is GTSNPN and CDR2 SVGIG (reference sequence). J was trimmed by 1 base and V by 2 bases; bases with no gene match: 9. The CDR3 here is CAWSPARGLETNEKLFF. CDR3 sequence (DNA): TGTGCCTGGAGTCCCGCCAGGGGGCTTGAAACTAATGAAAAACTGTTTTTT.

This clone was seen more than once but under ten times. DNA for the CDR3: TGTGCCAGCAGCCTGAACGGGGTTAACTATGGCTACACCTTC. It codes for CASSLNGVNYGYTF. This chain uses TRBV5-6 with TRBJ1-2; no reliable D call. Germline CDR1 reads SGHDT; CDR2 reads YYEEEE. The CDR3 loop spans 14 amino acids. Trimming left V 4 bases short and J 1 base short, with 11 bases between.

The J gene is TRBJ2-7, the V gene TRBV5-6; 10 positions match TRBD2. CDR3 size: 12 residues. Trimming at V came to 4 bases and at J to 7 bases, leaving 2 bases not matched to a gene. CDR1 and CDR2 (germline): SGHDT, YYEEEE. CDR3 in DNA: TGTGCCAGCAGCCTACTAGCGGGGGAGCAGTACTTC. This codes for CASSLLAGEQYF.

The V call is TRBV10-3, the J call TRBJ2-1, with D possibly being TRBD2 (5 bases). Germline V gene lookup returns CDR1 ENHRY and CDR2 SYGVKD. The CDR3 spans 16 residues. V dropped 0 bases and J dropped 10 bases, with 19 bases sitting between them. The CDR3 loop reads CAISESEGSFSSEQFF. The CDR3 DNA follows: TGTGCCATCAGTGAGTCTGAGGGCAGCTTTTCAAGCGAGCAGTTCTTC.

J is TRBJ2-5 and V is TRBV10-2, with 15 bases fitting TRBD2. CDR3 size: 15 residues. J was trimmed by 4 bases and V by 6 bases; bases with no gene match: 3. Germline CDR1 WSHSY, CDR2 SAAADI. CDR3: CASSRTSGGGETQYF. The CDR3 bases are TGCGCCAGCAGCAGGACTAGCGGGGGGGGAGAGACCCAGTACTTC.

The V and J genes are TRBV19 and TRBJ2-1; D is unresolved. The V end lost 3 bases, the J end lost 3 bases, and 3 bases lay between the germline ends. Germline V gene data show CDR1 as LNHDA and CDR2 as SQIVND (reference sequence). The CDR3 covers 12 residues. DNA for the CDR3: TGTGCCAGTAGTATTTACTACAATGAGCAGTTCTTC. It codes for CASSIYYNEQFF.

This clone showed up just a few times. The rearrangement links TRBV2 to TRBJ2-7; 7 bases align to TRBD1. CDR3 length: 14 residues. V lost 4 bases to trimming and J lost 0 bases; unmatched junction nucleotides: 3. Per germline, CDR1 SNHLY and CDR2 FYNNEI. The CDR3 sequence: CASSGGQSSYEQYF. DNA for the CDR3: TGTGCCAGCAGTGGGGGACAGAGCTCCTACGAGCAGTACTTC.

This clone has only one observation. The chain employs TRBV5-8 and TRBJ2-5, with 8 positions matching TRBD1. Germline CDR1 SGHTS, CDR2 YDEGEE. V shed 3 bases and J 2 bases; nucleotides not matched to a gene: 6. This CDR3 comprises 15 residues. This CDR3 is CASSSGQAVQETQYF. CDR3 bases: TGTGCCAGCAGCTCGGGACAGGCTGTTCAAGAGACCCAGTACTTC.

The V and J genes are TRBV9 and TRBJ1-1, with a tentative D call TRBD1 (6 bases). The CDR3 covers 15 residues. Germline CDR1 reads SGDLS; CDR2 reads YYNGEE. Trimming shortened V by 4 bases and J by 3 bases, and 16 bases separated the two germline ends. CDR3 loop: CASSFRGGPDTEAFF. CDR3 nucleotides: TGTGCCAGCAGCTTCCGAGGGGGTCCGGACACTGAAGCTTTCTTT.

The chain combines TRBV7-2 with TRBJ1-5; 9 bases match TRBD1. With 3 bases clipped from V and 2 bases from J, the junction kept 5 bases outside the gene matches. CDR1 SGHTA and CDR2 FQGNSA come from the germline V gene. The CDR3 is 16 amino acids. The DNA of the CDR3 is TGTGCCAGCAGCTTTGGGGGGGACAGGGGCAATCAGCCCCAGCATTTT. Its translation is CASSFGGDRGNQPQHF.

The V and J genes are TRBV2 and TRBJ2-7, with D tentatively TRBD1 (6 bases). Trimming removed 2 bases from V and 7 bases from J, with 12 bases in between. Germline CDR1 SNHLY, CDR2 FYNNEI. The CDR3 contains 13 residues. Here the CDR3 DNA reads TGTGCCAGCAGTGAACAGGGGACGCCAGAGCAGTACTTC. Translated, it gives CASSEQGTPEQYF. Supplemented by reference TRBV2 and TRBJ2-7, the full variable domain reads EPEVTQTPSHQVTQMGQEVILRCVPISNHLYFYWYRQILGQKVEFLVSFYNNEISEKSEIFDDQFSVERPDGSNFTLKIRSTKLEDSAMYFCASSEQGTPEQYFGPGTRLTVT.

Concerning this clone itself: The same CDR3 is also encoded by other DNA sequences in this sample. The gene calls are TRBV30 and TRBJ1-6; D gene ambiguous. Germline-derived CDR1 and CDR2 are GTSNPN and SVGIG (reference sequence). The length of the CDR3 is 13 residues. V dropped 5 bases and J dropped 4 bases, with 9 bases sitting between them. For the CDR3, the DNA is TGTGCCTGGGGACTTGGGTATAATTCACCCCTCCACTTT. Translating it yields CAWGLGYNSPLHF. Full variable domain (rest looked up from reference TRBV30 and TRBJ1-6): SQTIHQWPATLVQPVGSPLSLECTVEGTSNPNLYWYRQAAGRGLQLLFYSVGIGQISSEVPQNLSASRPQDRQFILSSKKLLLSDSGFYLCAWGLGYNSPLHFGNGTRLTVT.

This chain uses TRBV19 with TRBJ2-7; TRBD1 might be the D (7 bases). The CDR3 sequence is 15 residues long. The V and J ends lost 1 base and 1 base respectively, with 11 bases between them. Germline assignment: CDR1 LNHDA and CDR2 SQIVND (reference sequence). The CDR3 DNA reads TGTGCCAGTAGTATAGCAGGGGGGCCGTCCTACGAGCAGTACTTC. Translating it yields CASSIAGGPSYEQYF.

CDR3 loop: CASSPWDRLGSTEAFF. The DNA of the CDR3 is TGTGCCAGTAGTCCTTGGGACAGATTGGGGAGCACTGAAGCTTTCTTT. V and J are TRBV19 and TRBJ1-1, with 7 bases fitting TRBD1. The V gene end was trimmed by 5 bases and the J gene end by 4 bases; junction bases not matched to a gene: 13. From germline, CDR1 is LNHDA and CDR2 SQIVND (reference sequence). This CDR3 has 16 amino acids.

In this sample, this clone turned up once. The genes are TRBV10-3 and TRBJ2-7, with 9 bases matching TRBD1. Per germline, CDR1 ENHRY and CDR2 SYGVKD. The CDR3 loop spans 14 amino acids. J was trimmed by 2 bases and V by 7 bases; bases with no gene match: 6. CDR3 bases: TGTGCCATCAAACCGGGACAGGGCGCCTACGAGCAGTACTTC. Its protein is CAIKPGQGAYEQYF.

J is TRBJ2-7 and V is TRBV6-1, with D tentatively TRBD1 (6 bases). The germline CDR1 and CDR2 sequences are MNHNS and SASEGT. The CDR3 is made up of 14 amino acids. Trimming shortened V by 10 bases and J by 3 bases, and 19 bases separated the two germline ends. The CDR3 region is CATFQGMNFYEQYF. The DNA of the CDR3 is TGTGCCACATTCCAGGGGATGAACTTCTACGAGCAGTACTTC.

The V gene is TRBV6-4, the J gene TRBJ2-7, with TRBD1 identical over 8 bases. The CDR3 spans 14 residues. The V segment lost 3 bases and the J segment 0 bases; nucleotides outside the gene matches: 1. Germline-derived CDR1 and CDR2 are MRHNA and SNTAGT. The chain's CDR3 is CASSETGASYEQYF. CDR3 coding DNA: TGTGCCAGCAGTGAGACAGGGGCCTCCTACGAGCAGTACTTC.

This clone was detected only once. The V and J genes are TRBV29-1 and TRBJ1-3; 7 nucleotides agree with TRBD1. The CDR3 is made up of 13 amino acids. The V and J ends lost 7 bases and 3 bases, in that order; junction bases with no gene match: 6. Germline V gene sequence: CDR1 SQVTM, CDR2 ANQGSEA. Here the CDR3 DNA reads TGCAGCGCCGACAGGGAGGATGGAAACACCATATATTTT. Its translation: CSADREDGNTIYF.

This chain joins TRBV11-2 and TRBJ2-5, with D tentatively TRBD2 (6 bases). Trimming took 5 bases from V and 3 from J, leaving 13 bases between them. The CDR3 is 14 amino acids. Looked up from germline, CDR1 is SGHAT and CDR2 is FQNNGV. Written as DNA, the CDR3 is TGTGCCAGCAGCCCCATCGGGGGAGAAGAGACCCAGTACTTC. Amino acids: CASSPIGGEETQYF.

CDR3 loop: CASSEPWGRGRGYGEQYF. The DNA for the CDR3 is TGTGCCAGCAGTGAACCTTGGGGTCGGGGCAGGGGCTACGGCGAGCAGTACTTC. V is TRBV25-1 and J is TRBJ2-7; D is perhaps TRBD1 (6 bases). V was shortened by 2 bases and J by 6 bases, with 26 bases between the two germline ends. Germline CDR1 MGHDK, CDR2 SYGVNS. This CDR3 contains 18 residues.

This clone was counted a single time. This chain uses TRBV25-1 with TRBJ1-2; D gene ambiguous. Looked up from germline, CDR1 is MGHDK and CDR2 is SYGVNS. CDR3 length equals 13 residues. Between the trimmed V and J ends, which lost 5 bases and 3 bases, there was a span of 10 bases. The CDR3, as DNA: TGTGCCAGCAGTTATCCAGGCGACTATGGCTACACCTTC. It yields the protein CASSYPGDYGYTF.

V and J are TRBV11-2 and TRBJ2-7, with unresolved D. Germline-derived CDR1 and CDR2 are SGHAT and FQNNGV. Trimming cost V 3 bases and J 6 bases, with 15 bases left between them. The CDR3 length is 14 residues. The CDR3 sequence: CASSFEVPLLEQYF. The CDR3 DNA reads TGTGCCAGCAGCTTTGAGGTTCCCCTTCTCGAGCAGTACTTC.